A few counts support the clone carrying this T cell receptor beta chain. Its antigen is still unknown. Expressed TCRB transcripts were sequenced because the entire RNA isolate underwent reverse transcription. Clones were read by immunoSEQ multiplex PCR, and TCRdb kept only the in-frame ones, dropping some. This sample has roughly 310,000 clones; approximately 10% occur once, and the top ten carry approximately 0.016%. One heparinised draw, averaging around 120 mL, was taken per donor. The source of the sample is a study of beta chain features in type 1 diabetes. Study-level findings and limits: Over-representation of high TCR-expressing cells was a possible consequence of cDNA sequencing.

Germline CDR1 reads ENHRY; CDR2 reads SYGVKD. The length of the CDR3 is 16 residues. The junction had 3 bases not matched to a gene; V was cut back by 0 bases and J by 7 bases. Sequencing was done on a sample of naive CD4+ T cells from blood. This clonotype was obtained from a woman in her twenties or thirties in good health. The rearrangement uses TRBV10-3 and TRBJ2-1; TRBD2 agrees at 13 bases. CDR3 residues: CAISESRLAGGNEQFF. CDR3 nucleotides: TGTGCCATCAGTGAGTCCAGACTAGCGGGGGGAAATGAGCAGTTCTTC.